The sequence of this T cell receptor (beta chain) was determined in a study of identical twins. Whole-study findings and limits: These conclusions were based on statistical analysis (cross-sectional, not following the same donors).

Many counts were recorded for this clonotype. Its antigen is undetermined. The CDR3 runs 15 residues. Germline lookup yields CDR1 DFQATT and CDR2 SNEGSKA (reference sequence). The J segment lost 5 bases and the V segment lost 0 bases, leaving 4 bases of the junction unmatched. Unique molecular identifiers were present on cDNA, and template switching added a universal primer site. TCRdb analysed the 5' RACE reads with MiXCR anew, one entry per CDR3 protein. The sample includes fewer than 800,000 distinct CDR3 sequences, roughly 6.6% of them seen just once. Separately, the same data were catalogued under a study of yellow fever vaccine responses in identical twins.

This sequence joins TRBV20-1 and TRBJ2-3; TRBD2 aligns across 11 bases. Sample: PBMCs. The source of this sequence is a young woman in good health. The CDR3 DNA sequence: TGCAGTGCTAGAGAACTAGCGGGAGCAGGAGATACGCAGTATTTT. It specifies CSARELAGAGDTQYF.